Listed below are T cell receptor beta chains from one sample, sequenced in a study of blood T cell repertoires in COVID-19. Here immunoSEQ multiplex PCR was the method, and the copy in TCRdb shows in-frame clones only, minus some. The data contain about 350,000 clones, 86% of them singletons. Sample: peripheral blood. These TCRs come from a woman aged 55-70 years with COVID-19, enrolled during active disease. The CDR3 runs from the conserved cysteine through the conserved F or W. D genes are given only for firm matches. Clone size is given for some rows only: seen once, a few or many times, or a class if the clone is expanded.

j_gene: TRBJ2-3; d_gene: TRBD2; abundance: -; v_gene: TRBV4-2; CDR3nt: TGTGCCAGCAGCCGACTAGCGGGGGGGACAGATACGCAGTATTTT; CDR3aa: CASSRLAGGTDTQYF
j_gene: TRBJ2-1; d_gene: TRBD2; abundance: -; v_gene: TRBV9; CDR3nt: TGTGCCAGCAGCGTCGCGGGGGGCTCCTACAATGAGCAGTTCTTC; CDR3aa: CASSVAGGSYNEQFF
j_gene: TRBJ2-7; d_gene: TRBD1; abundance: -; v_gene: TRBV5-4; CDR3nt: TGTGCCAGCAGCCCCGGGACAGGGGTCTCCTACGAGCAGTACTTC; CDR3aa: CASSPGTGVSYEQYF
j_gene: TRBJ1-3; d_gene: TRBD1; abundance: -; v_gene: TRBV6-5; CDR3nt: TGTGCCAGCAGTTACTCGACAGGGGCGGGAAACACCATATATTTT; CDR3aa: CASSYSTGAGNTIYF
j_gene: TRBJ1-2; d_gene: -; abundance: -; v_gene: TRBV2; CDR3nt: TGTGCCAGCAGCATCCAGACAGATTCTGTCGTTGGCTACACCTTC; CDR3aa: CASSIQTDSVVGYTF
j_gene: TRBJ2-3; d_gene: -; abundance: -; v_gene: TRBV7-8; CDR3nt: TGTGCCGTGACAGGCAGCTACACAGATACGCAGTATTTT; CDR3aa: CAVTGSYTDTQYF
j_gene: TRBJ2-3; d_gene: -; abundance: -; v_gene: TRBV12-3/TRBV12-4; CDR3nt: TGTGCCAGCAGTCCCGGCACAGATACGCAGTATTTT; CDR3aa: CASSPGTDTQYF
j_gene: TRBJ2-5; d_gene: -; abundance: -; v_gene: TRBV15; CDR3nt: TGTGCCACCAGCATGGGGGCTAATGGGGCAGAGACCCAGTACTTC; CDR3aa: CATSMGANGAETQYF
j_gene: TRBJ1-2; d_gene: TRBD1; abundance: -; v_gene: TRBV6-5; CDR3nt: TGTGCCAGCAGTTCGGACAGGGGGAGGAATGGCTACACCTTC; CDR3aa: CASSSDRGRNGYTF
j_gene: TRBJ1-2; d_gene: -; abundance: -; v_gene: TRBV11-3; CDR3nt: TGTGCCAGCAGCACTAGCGGGGGTGGCTACACCTTC; CDR3aa: CASSTSGGGYTF
j_gene: TRBJ1-3; d_gene: -; abundance: few; v_gene: TRBV7-8; CDR3nt: TGTGCCAGCAGCTCTATACAGGGAAACACCATATATTTT; CDR3aa: CASSSIQGNTIYF
j_gene: TRBJ2-3; d_gene: TRBD2; abundance: -; v_gene: TRBV9; CDR3nt: TGTGCCAGCAGCGTGCGGGGGGGGCCTCCTCCCGATACGCAGTATTTT; CDR3aa: CASSVRGGPPPDTQYF
j_gene: TRBJ2-7; d_gene: TRBD1; abundance: -; v_gene: TRBV6-2/TRBV6-3; CDR3nt: TGTGCCAGCAGTTCCCTTGGACAGGGCTGGGGCGAGCAGTACTTC; CDR3aa: CASSSLGQGWGEQYF
j_gene: TRBJ1-5; d_gene: -; abundance: -; v_gene: TRBV7-9; CDR3nt: TGTGCCAGCAGCCCCACGGGGGCGGGGGATCAGCCCCAGCATTTT; CDR3aa: CASSPTGAGDQPQHF
j_gene: TRBJ2-3; d_gene: TRBD1; abundance: -; v_gene: TRBV19; CDR3nt: TGTGCCAGCCGCGGACAGGGCATAGATACGCAGTATTTT; CDR3aa: CASRGQGIDTQYF
j_gene: TRBJ1-5; d_gene: TRBD1; abundance: -; v_gene: TRBV10-3; CDR3nt: TGTGCCATCAGCCGGGACAGTGACCAGCCCCAGCATTTT; CDR3aa: CAISRDSDQPQHF
j_gene: TRBJ2-7; d_gene: -; abundance: -; v_gene: TRBV27; CDR3nt: TGTGCCAGCAGTCTCTACCTGGGGGGCGAGCAGTACTTC; CDR3aa: CASSLYLGGEQYF
j_gene: TRBJ2-7; d_gene: TRBD1; abundance: -; v_gene: TRBV2; CDR3nt: TGTGCCAGCAGGGGGGACAGCTACGAGCAGTACTTC; CDR3aa: CASRGDSYEQYF
j_gene: TRBJ2-3; d_gene: TRBD2; abundance: -; v_gene: TRBV10-3; CDR3nt: TGTGCCATCAGTGAGTCGCATCAGCGGGGGGGCCTCGATGAAGATACGCAGTATTTT; CDR3aa: CAISESHQRGGLDEDTQYF
j_gene: TRBJ2-5; d_gene: TRBD1; abundance: -; v_gene: TRBV7-8; CDR3nt: TGTGCCAGCAGACCAGGGGGCTTGGAGACCCAGTACTTC; CDR3aa: CASRPGGLETQYF
j_gene: TRBJ2-2; d_gene: TRBD2; abundance: -; v_gene: TRBV9; CDR3nt: TGTGCCAGCAGCGTAGCGGGGGGGCCTTCCGGGGAGCTGTTTTTT; CDR3aa: CASSVAGGPSGELFF
j_gene: TRBJ2-1; d_gene: TRBD2; abundance: -; v_gene: TRBV6-2/TRBV6-3; CDR3nt: TGTGCCAGCAGTTACGGGAGGGGAGTGGATGAGCAGTTCTTC; CDR3aa: CASSYGRGVDEQFF
j_gene: TRBJ1-5; d_gene: -; abundance: -; v_gene: TRBV12-3/TRBV12-4; CDR3nt: TGTGCCAGCAGCCCTACCCTCCACGGGGGGCATTTT; CDR3aa: CASSPTLHGGHF
j_gene: TRBJ1-6; d_gene: TRBD1; abundance: -; v_gene: TRBV9; CDR3nt: TGTGCCAGCAGCGAGAGCCCGGGACAGGGGAATTCACCCCTCCACTTT; CDR3aa: CASSESPGQGNSPLHF
j_gene: TRBJ1-2; d_gene: TRBD1; abundance: -; v_gene: TRBV24-1; CDR3nt: TGTGCCACCAGTGACCCGGGACAGGGAAACTATGGCTACACCTTC; CDR3aa: CATSDPGQGNYGYTF
j_gene: TRBJ2-5; d_gene: TRBD2; abundance: -; v_gene: TRBV18; CDR3nt: TGTGCCAGCTCACCGGCGTCGGGGGGGGTGGAGACCCAGTACTTC; CDR3aa: CASSPASGGVETQYF
j_gene: TRBJ1-1; d_gene: -; abundance: few; v_gene: TRBV2; CDR3nt: TGTGCCAGCAGTGGGCCGGGGGGGACCACTGAAGCTTTCTTT; CDR3aa: CASSGPGGTTEAFF
j_gene: TRBJ1-1; d_gene: TRBD1; abundance: -; v_gene: TRBV6-6; CDR3nt: TGTGCCAGCAGTGGCTCGGGACAGCGCAACACTGAAGCTTTCTTT; CDR3aa: CASSGSGQRNTEAFF
j_gene: TRBJ1-5; d_gene: TRBD1; abundance: -; v_gene: TRBV6-5; CDR3nt: TGTGCCAGCAGTTCCGGGACAGGGTGGAATCAGCCCCAGCATTTT; CDR3aa: CASSSGTGWNQPQHF
j_gene: TRBJ2-3; d_gene: -; abundance: -; v_gene: TRBV6-5; CDR3nt: TGTGCCAGCAGCCAGGGCTTAGGTACGCAGTATTTT; CDR3aa: CASSQGLGTQYF
j_gene: TRBJ2-5; d_gene: -; abundance: -; v_gene: TRBV7-2; CDR3nt: TGTGCCAGCAGCTTAATGGGACTGTTAGTGTCCGGGGAGACCCAGTACTTC; CDR3aa: CASSLMGLLVSGETQYF
j_gene: TRBJ1-1; d_gene: TRBD1; abundance: -; v_gene: TRBV6-8; CDR3nt: TGTGCCAGCAGTTTTGGGGACAGCGACTGCACTGAAGCTTTCTTT; CDR3aa: CASSFGDSDCTEAFF
j_gene: TRBJ2-7; d_gene: -; abundance: -; v_gene: TRBV5-1; CDR3nt: TGCGCCAGCAGCTTGGACAGGGACGCGGGCTACGAGCAGTACTTC; CDR3aa: CASSLDRDAGYEQYF
j_gene: TRBJ2-5; d_gene: TRBD1; abundance: -; v_gene: TRBV9; CDR3nt: TGTGCCAGCAGCCGCCGGGACAGTGGAGCTGGCAGGGAGACCCAGTACTTC; CDR3aa: CASSRRDSGAGRETQYF
j_gene: TRBJ2-2; d_gene: TRBD1; abundance: -; v_gene: TRBV5-1; CDR3nt: TGCGCCAGCAGCGTAGACAGGGGAGGCCTCACCGGGGAGCTGTTTTTT; CDR3aa: CASSVDRGGLTGELFF
j_gene: TRBJ2-2; d_gene: TRBD2; abundance: -; v_gene: TRBV7-3; CDR3nt: TGTGCCAGCCGGCTACGCGGGGGGGCACTCACCGGGGAGCTGTTTTTT; CDR3aa: CASRLRGGALTGELFF
j_gene: TRBJ1-2; d_gene: TRBD1; abundance: once; v_gene: TRBV5-1; CDR3nt: TGCGCCAGCAGCTTGGCCGGGCAGGGGGACGGCTACACCTTC; CDR3aa: CASSLAGQGDGYTF
j_gene: TRBJ2-7; d_gene: TRBD1; abundance: once; v_gene: TRBV12-3/TRBV12-4; CDR3nt: TGTGCCAGCAGTTACGGACAGGCCTACGAGCAGTACTTC; CDR3aa: CASSYGQAYEQYF
j_gene: TRBJ1-2; d_gene: TRBD1; abundance: -; v_gene: TRBV5-6; CDR3nt: TGTGCCAGCAGCTTGGGACAGGGGGGCTATGGCTACACCTTC; CDR3aa: CASSLGQGGYGYTF
j_gene: TRBJ2-2; d_gene: TRBD1; abundance: -; v_gene: TRBV18; CDR3nt: TGTGCCAGCTCACAGGCGACAGGGCGGGACACCGGGGAGCTGTTTTTT; CDR3aa: CASSQATGRDTGELFF
j_gene: TRBJ1-3; d_gene: TRBD1; abundance: -; v_gene: TRBV6-5; CDR3nt: TGTGCCAGCACCGACACAGGGGGCGGAAACACCATATATTTT; CDR3aa: CASTDTGGGNTIYF
j_gene: TRBJ1-3; d_gene: -; abundance: -; v_gene: TRBV18; CDR3nt: TGTGCCAGCTCAAACAGGGCTAGTAATGGAAACACCATATATTTT; CDR3aa: CASSNRASNGNTIYF
j_gene: TRBJ2-3; d_gene: -; abundance: -; v_gene: TRBV27; CDR3nt: TGTGCCAGCAGTTGGCGGGGGCCCTACACAGATACGCAGTATTTT; CDR3aa: CASSWRGPYTDTQYF
j_gene: TRBJ1-4; d_gene: -; abundance: -; v_gene: TRBV6-5; CDR3nt: TGTGCCAGCAGGAGGGAAGGGAGCGAAAAACTGTTTTTT; CDR3aa: CASRREGSEKLFF
j_gene: TRBJ1-5; d_gene: -; abundance: -; v_gene: TRBV24-1; CDR3nt: TGTGCCACCAGTGATGCCAGTGGAGGGGATCAGCCCCAGCATTTT; CDR3aa: CATSDASGGDQPQHF
j_gene: TRBJ1-5; d_gene: TRBD1; abundance: -; v_gene: TRBV27; CDR3nt: TGTGCCAGCAGGGGACAGAGCAATCAGCCCCAGCATTTT; CDR3aa: CASRGQSNQPQHF
j_gene: TRBJ1-1; d_gene: -; abundance: -; v_gene: TRBV5-1; CDR3nt: TGCGCCAGCAGCTTAACCCTAACCGGACTCTCGAACACTGAAGCTTTCTTT; CDR3aa: CASSLTLTGLSNTEAFF
j_gene: TRBJ1-6; d_gene: TRBD1; abundance: -; v_gene: TRBV5-4; CDR3nt: TGTGCCAGCAGCCCCGGAAACAGGGGGGGACCCCTCCACTTT; CDR3aa: CASSPGNRGGPLHF
j_gene: TRBJ1-5; d_gene: TRBD1; abundance: -; v_gene: TRBV6-5; CDR3nt: TGTGCCAGCAGTTACTCGACAGGGTTAGGGCAGCCCCAGCATTTT; CDR3aa: CASSYSTGLGQPQHF